The 15 T cell receptor beta chains in this list originate from one sample, sequenced in a study of metastatic and nonmetastatic thyroid tumors. TCRdb reanalyzed the PCR reads via MiXCR. The table lists almost 85,000 clones, approximately 13% of them singletons. Prior to thyroid surgery, none of the patients had received any treatment. The sequenced sample was tumor tissue. The source of these receptors is a female donor with papillary thyroid cancer or a benign thyroid nodule (not recorded which). Some clones in this sample may be carry-over from other donors' samples.

This clone was found many times. The chain combines TRBV20-1 with TRBJ2-1; D may be TRBD2 (6 bases). The CDR3 runs to 17 residues. The V and J ends lost 6 bases and 0 bases respectively, with 21 bases between them. In germline, CDR1 is DFQATT, CDR2 SNEGSKA (reference sequence). The CDR3 bases are TGCAGTGCCCTCAGCCAAATAGCGGCAGCCTCCTACAATGAGCAGTTCTTC. Translated: CSALSQIAAASYNEQFF.

For this clone: Distinct nucleotide sequences in the sample also encode this CDR3. V usage is TRBV3-1 and J usage is TRBJ2-1, with no clear D. The CDR3 sequence is 17 residues long. Trimming left V 6 bases short and J 0 bases short, with 18 bases between. Germline CDR1 reads LGHDT; CDR2 reads YNNKEL (reference sequence). For the CDR3, the DNA is TGTGCCAGCAGTGCGGCTCAGCGTAGGACCTCCTACAATGAGCAGTTCTTC. This encodes CASSAAQRRTSYNEQFF.

The chain is built from TRBV7-9 and TRBJ1-2; D is uncertain. V dropped 0 bases and J dropped 8 bases, with 16 bases sitting between them. The CDR3 extends over 15 amino acids. Looked up from germline, CDR1 is SEHNR and CDR2 is FQNEAQ (reference sequence). CDR3 region: CASSLAGLEAGGYTF. CDR3 nucleotide sequence: TGTGCCAGCAGCTTAGCGGGTTTAGAAGCGGGAGGCTACACCTTC.

This clone has a count of ten or more. The chain joins TRBV7-3 to TRBJ2-1; 8 bases are a match to TRBD2. The CDR3 totals 14 residues. After removal of 5 bases from V and 5 bases from J, the junction contained 5 bases not matched to a gene. CDR1 is SGHTA and CDR2 is FQGTGA in the germline V gene. The CDR3 bases are TGTGCCAGCAGCCCAGGGACTAGTCACAATGAGCAGTTCTTC. Translated: CASSPGTSHNEQFF.

The sample holds many counts of this clone. This chain links TRBV7-9 with TRBJ2-7; D is perhaps TRBD2 (6 bases). Trimming stripped 3 bases from V and 0 bases from J, with 6 bases between. CDR3 length: 13 amino acids. Germline V CDR1 and CDR2: SEHNR, FQNEAQ (reference sequence). CDR3 loop: CASSFGGSYEQYF. The CDR3 DNA follows: TGTGCCAGCAGCTTCGGGGGCTCCTACGAGCAGTACTTC.

The sample holds many counts of this clone. The rearrangement uses TRBV11-2 and TRBJ2-3; D unclear. Germline CDR1 and CDR2: SGHAT and FQNNGV. Trimming left V 4 bases short and J 0 bases short, with 8 bases between. The CDR3 runs 14 residues. CDR3 nucleotide sequence: TGTGCCAGCAGCTCCCAGATTAGCACAGATACGCAGTATTTT. It specifies CASSSQISTDTQYF.

Many counts were recorded for this clone. The J gene is TRBJ2-1, the V gene TRBV12-3 or TRBV12-4, with 7 bases lining up with TRBD2. Unmatched junction bases numbered 9, after V lost 1 base and J lost 0 bases. The CDR3 covers 18 residues. This chain's CDR3 is CASSLVRSGISSYNEQFF. As DNA, the CDR3 is TGTGCCAGCAGTTTAGTTAGAAGCGGGATTAGCTCCTACAATGAGCAGTTCTTC.

This clone was observed many times. V usage is TRBV7-8 and J usage is TRBJ2-7; D is ambiguous. The CDR3 covers 14 residues. Germline CDR1 SGHVS, CDR2 FQNEAQ. V was cut by 2 bases and J by 2 bases, with 10 bases left in between. The CDR3 reads CASSLRSNTYEQYF. CDR3 DNA: TGTGCCAGCAGCTTAAGATCAAACACCTACGAGCAGTACTTC.

This clone came up many times. At one end, the junction sequence differs from germline, possibly due to a read error. This rearrangement joins TRBV5-5 to TRBJ2-7; maybe TRBD2 (7 bases). The CDR3 loop spans 15 amino acids. Germline CDR1 reads SGHKS; CDR2 reads YYEKEE (reference sequence). The CDR3 sequence is CASSLEAGDYNGPHF. CDR3 nucleotides: TGTGCCAGCAGCTTGGAGGCAGGGGACTACAATGGCCCTCATTTC.

This clone has just a few counts. The final CDR3 position lacks the conserved phenylalanine or tryptophan, pointing to a likely read error. The chain combines TRBV6-2 or TRBV6-3 with TRBJ2-6, with TRBD1 as a possible D gene (6 bases). The CDR3 is made up of 16 amino acids. Per germline, CDR1 MNHEY and CDR2 SVGEGT. DNA of the CDR3: TGTGCCATCAGTTACCTCACAGGGACTGGGGCCAACGTCCTGACTTCC. This codes for CAISYLTGTGANVLTS.

To note about this clone: Just one base apart from a much larger clone, this may be a read error. V usage is TRBV12-3 or TRBV12-4 and J usage is TRBJ1-3, with a weak D call TRBD1 (5 bases). The CDR3 has 15 residues. Trimming left V 2 bases short and J 11 bases short, with 19 bases between. The CDR3 is CASSLPAQGRFAIYF. CDR3 coding DNA: TGTGCCAGCAGTTTACCGGCGCAGGGCCGGTTCGCCATATATTTT.

This clone came up many times. The chain combines TRBV2 with TRBJ2-7; D might be TRBD1 (6 bases). The CDR3 loop spans 15 amino acids. The V gene's germline CDR1 is SNHLY and CDR2 FYNNEI. Trimming shortened V by 2 bases and J by 1 base, and 12 bases separated the two germline ends. CDR3 sequence: CASSEFTTGSYEQYF. The CDR3 region has the DNA TGTGCCAGCAGTGAATTTACGACAGGTTCCTACGAGCAGTACTTC.

Of note for this clone: A read error may be the cause here, since a much bigger clone is one base away. The chain couples TRBV19 to TRBJ2-7; TRBD1 matches 9 bases. Germline loops: CDR1 LNHDA, CDR2 SQIVND (reference sequence). CDR3 size: 13 residues. DNA for the CDR3: TGTGCCAGCCAGGACAGGGGCTCCTGCGAGCAGTACTTC. Its protein is CASQDRGSCEQYF.

This clone came up many times. The chain carries TRBV6-5 and TRBJ2-1; a weak D match, TRBD2 (6 bases). V was cut by 3 bases and J by 6 bases, with 15 bases left in between. The germline CDR1 and CDR2 sequences are MNHEY and SVGAGI. The CDR3 extends over 15 amino acids. CDR3 sequence reads: CASSYGGAGLNEQFF. The CDR3 DNA follows: TGTGCCAGCAGTTATGGAGGGGCGGGACTCAATGAGCAGTTCTTC.

For this clone: A much larger clone lies a single base off, so this may be a read error. V is TRBV5-1 and J is TRBJ1-1; no clear D. CDR3 length: 15 amino acids. Trimming pared 1 base from V and 0 bases from J, leaving 10 bases between. Germline V lookup: CDR1 SGHRS, CDR2 YFSETQ. The CDR3 sequence is CASSLWVNMNTEAFF. The CDR3 DNA reads as TGCGCCAGCAGCTTGTGGGTTAACATGAACACTGAAGCTTTCTTT.